Shown below are 10 T cell receptor beta chains from a single sample sequenced in a study of T cells in Graves' hyperthyroidism and ophthalmopathy. Researchers took RNA transcripts and amplified the TCR beta CDR3 regions from them. HTBI primers were the set used in a first-round RT-PCR of the TCR CDR3. TCRdb redid the calling of the multiplex PCR reads with MiXCR, one entry per CDR3 protein. This table holds roughly 840,000 distinct CDR3 sequences, 38% found once. Sequenced material: blood. The source is a man in his late teens or twenties with Graves' hyperthyroidism.

V and J are TRBV2 and TRBJ2-7; 10 nucleotides align to TRBD1. The J segment lost 5 bases and the V segment lost 2 bases, leaving 9 bases of the junction unmatched. The germline CDR1 and CDR2 sequences are SNHLY and FYNNEI. This CDR3 spans 16 amino acids. The CDR3 DNA sequence: TGTGCCAGCAGTGAACCGAGGACAGGGGGAACGGACGAGCAGTACTTC. Translated, it gives CASSEPRTGGTDEQYF.

This clonotype turned up a few times. This chain uses TRBV5-5 with TRBJ1-3; D is ambiguous. With 3 bases removed from V and 3 bases from J, the gap between germline ends came to 10 bases. Germline CDR1 SGHKS, CDR2 YYEKEE (reference sequence). This CDR3 contains 14 residues. The CDR3 reads CASSWSAGGNTIYF. DNA for the CDR3: TGTGCCAGCAGCTGGAGCGCTGGTGGAAACACCATATATTTT.

The chain recombines TRBV2 with TRBJ1-6; D may be TRBD1 (6 bases). CDR1 SNHLY and CDR2 FYNNEI come from the germline V gene. Trimming cost V 5 bases and J 1 base, with 15 bases left between them. The CDR3 loop spans 17 amino acids. The chain's CDR3 is CASSSRQADSYNSPLHF. In DNA, the CDR3 is TGTGCCAGCAGTTCCCGACAGGCGGATTCCTATAATTCACCCCTCCACTTT.

Regarding this clonotype: In this CDR3 the conserved last residue, phenylalanine or tryptophan, is missing, so a read error is likely. The gene calls are TRBV15 and TRBJ2-7; D gene ambiguous. V dropped 1 base and J dropped 3 bases, with 16 bases sitting between them. The CDR3 consists of 16 residues. Germline V gene sequence: CDR1 LNHNV, CDR2 YYDKDF (reference sequence). CDR3 protein: CATSRGPLGFGYEQYL. Here the CDR3 DNA reads TGTGCCACCAGCAGAGGTCCCCTCGGCTTCGGCTACGAGCAGTACCTC.

Of note for this clonotype: This may be a read error: a much more frequent sequence differs by one nucleotide. The chain has TRBV20-1 and TRBJ1-1; D call uncertain. This CDR3 comprises 14 residues. Germline V gene data show CDR1 as DFQATT and CDR2 as SNEGSKA (reference sequence). CDR3 protein: CSARFGSPNTETFF. The DNA for the CDR3 is TGCAGTGCTAGATTTGGCAGCCCGAACACTGAAACTTTCTTT.

V usage is TRBV6-5 and J usage is TRBJ1-1; 8 bases match TRBD1. CDR3 length equals 14 residues. V was pared by 8 bases and J by 3 bases, with 8 bases of the junction left unmatched. Germline CDR1 and CDR2: MNHEY and SVGAGI. The CDR3 region has the DNA TGTGCCAGCTCATCTACGACAGGGGACACTGAAGCTTTCTTT. It codes for CASSSTTGDTEAFF.

The CDR3 reads CSARPLGQGAVEQYF. CDR3 coding DNA: TGCAGTGCCCGCCCCTTGGGACAGGGGGCGGTCGAGCAGTACTTC. This chain links TRBV20-1 with TRBJ2-7, with 12 bases aligning to TRBD1. Germline V gene sequence: CDR1 DFQATT, CDR2 SNEGSKA (reference sequence). This CDR3 has 15 residues. J was trimmed by 6 bases and V by 6 bases; bases with no gene match: 12.

The chain uses TRBV20-1 and TRBJ2-5; 10 bases map to TRBD2. The V segment lost 0 bases and the J segment 5 bases; nucleotides outside the gene matches: 6. Germline lookup yields CDR1 DFQATT and CDR2 SNEGSKA (reference sequence). The length of the CDR3 is 15 residues. The CDR3 protein is CSARDLLAGVETQYF. CDR3 in DNA: TGCAGTGCTAGAGATCTGCTAGCGGGGGTGGAGACCCAGTACTTC.

This clonotype showed up just a few times. The chain is built from TRBV29-1 and TRBJ2-2, with 8 nucleotides matching TRBD1. The CDR3 consists of 14 residues. Looked up from germline, CDR1 is SQVTM and CDR2 is ANQGSEA. V gave up 6 bases and J gave up 8 bases; unmatched junction bases: 11. The CDR3 loop is CSVFDRGTTGELFF. The CDR3 DNA follows: TGCAGCGTATTCGACAGGGGAACCACTGGGGAGCTGTTTTTT.

This clonotype has ten or more counts. V and J are TRBV19 and TRBJ1-1; D may be TRBD1 (6 bases). This CDR3 comprises 16 residues. Trimming took 7 bases from V and 1 from J, leaving 19 bases between them. CDR1 and CDR2 from the germline V gene are LNHDA and SQIVND (reference sequence). In nucleotides, the CDR3 is TGTGCCAGTATCCCCCTGGCCGGAGGGGGGAACACTGAAGCTTTCTTT. Encoded protein: CASIPLAGGGNTEAFF.